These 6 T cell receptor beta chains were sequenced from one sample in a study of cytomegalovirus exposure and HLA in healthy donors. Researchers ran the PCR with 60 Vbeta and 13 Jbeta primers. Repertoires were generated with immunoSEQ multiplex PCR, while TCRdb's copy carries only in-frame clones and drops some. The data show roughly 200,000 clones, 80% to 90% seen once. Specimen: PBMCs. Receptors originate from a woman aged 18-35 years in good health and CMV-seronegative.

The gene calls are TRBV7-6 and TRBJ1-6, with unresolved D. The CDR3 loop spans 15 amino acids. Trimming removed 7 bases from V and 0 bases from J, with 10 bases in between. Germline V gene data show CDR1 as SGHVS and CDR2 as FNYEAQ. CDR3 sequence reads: CASTLRSSYNSPLHF. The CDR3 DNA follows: TGTGCCAGCACGCTTAGAAGCTCCTATAATTCACCCCTCCACTTT.

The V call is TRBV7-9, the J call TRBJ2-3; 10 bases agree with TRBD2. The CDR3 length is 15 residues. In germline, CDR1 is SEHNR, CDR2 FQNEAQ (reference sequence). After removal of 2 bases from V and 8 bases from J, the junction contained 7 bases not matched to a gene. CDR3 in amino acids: CASSLSLAGVTTQYF. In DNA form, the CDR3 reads TGTGCCAGCAGCTTAAGCCTAGCGGGAGTCACTACGCAGTATTTT.

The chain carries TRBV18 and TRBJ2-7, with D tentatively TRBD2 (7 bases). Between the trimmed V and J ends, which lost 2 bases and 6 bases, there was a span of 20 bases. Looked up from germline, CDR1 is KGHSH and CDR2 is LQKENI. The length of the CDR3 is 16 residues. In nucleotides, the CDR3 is TGTGCCAGCTCACCAAGGCCGGGGGGCTCAGGCTCCGAGCAGTACTTC. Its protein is CASSPRPGGSGSEQYF. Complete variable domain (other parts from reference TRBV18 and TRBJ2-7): NAGVMQNPRHLVRRRGQEARLRCSPMKGHSHVYWYRQLPEEGLKFMVYLQKENIIDESGMPKERFSAEFPKEGPSILRIQQVVRGDSAAYFCASSPRPGGSGSEQYFGPGTRLTVT.

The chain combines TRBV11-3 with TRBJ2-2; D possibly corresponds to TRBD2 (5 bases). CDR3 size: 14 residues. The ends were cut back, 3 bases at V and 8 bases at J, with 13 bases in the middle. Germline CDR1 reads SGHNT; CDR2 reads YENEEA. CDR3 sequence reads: CASSLATGMGELFF. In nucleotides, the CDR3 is TGTGCCAGCAGCTTGGCGACGGGGATGGGGGAGCTGTTTTTT.

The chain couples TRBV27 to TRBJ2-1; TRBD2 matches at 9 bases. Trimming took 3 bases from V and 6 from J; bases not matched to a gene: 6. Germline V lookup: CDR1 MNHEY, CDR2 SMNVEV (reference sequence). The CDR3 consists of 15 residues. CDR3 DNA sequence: TGTGCCAGCAGTTTGTTAGCGGGAGTCCTCAATGAGCAGTTCTTC. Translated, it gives CASSLLAGVLNEQFF.

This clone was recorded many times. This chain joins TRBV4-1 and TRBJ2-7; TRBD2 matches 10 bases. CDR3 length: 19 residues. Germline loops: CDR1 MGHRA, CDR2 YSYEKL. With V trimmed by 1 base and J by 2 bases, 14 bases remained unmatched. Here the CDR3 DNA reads TGCGCCAGCAGCCAAGGGCCCGGACAGCTAGCGGGGGCAACCTACGAGCAGTACTTC. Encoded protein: CASSQGPGQLAGATYEQYF.